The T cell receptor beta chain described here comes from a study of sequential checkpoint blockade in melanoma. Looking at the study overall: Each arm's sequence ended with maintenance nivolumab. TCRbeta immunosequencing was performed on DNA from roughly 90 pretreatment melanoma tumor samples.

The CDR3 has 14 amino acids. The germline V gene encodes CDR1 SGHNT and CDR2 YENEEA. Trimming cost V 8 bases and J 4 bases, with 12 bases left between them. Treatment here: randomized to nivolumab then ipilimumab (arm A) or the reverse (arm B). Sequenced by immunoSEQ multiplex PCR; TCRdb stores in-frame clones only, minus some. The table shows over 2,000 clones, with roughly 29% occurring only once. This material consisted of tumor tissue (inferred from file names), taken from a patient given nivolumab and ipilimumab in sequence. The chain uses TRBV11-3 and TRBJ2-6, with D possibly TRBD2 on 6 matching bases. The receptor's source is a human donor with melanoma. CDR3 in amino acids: CASDRGSGANVLTF. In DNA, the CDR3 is TGTGCCAGCGATCGGGGGAGCGGGGCCAACGTCCTGACTTTC.